A selection of T cell receptor beta chains follows, all from one sample in a study of T cells in Graves' hyperthyroidism and ophthalmopathy. Using its own MiXCR run on the multiplex PCR reads, TCRdb lists one record per CDR3 protein. The sample lists under 350,000 distinct CDR3 sequences, about an eighth seen once, with 7.9% in the top ten. Sequencing input: blood. These receptors were obtained from a middle-aged woman with Graves' hyperthyroidism. Both conserved end residues are part of each CDR3. Each record gives: CDR3 length, D gene, clone size, V gene, J gene, CDR3 protein, CDR3 DNA. A D gene is named only where the DNA matches it firmly. The size field is filled for only some rows; it gives once, few, many or a size class.

>15|.|many|TRBV28|TRBJ1-2
CASIMSGREVYGYTF
TGTGCCAGCATTATGAGTGGCAGGGAGGTCTATGGCTACACCTTC
>12|.|few|TRBV29-1|TRBJ2-7
CSVVRGGDEQYF
TGCAGCGTTGTAAGGGGGGGGGACGAGCAGTACTTC
>13|.|many|TRBV24-1|TRBJ2-3
CATSPAGTDTQYF
TGTGCCACCAGTCCGGCGGGCACAGATACGCAGTATTTT
>14|.|.|TRBV5-4|TRBJ1-1
CASSSQGKNTEAFF
TGTGCCAGCAGCTCCCAGGGGAAGAACACTGAAGCTTTCTTT
>14|TRBD2|few|TRBV19|TRBJ2-1
CASSNPSGLREQFF
TGTGCCAGTAGTAACCCTAGCGGGCTGAGAGAGCAGTTCTTC
>14|.|many|TRBV28|TRBJ2-3
CASLRMGETDTQYF
TGTGCCAGTTTGAGGATGGGGGAGACAGATACGCAGTATTTT
>16|TRBD1|many|TRBV7-2|TRBJ2-2
CASSPRDSTDTGELFF
TGTGCCAGCAGCCCCCGGGACAGCACGGACACCGGGGAGCTGTTTTTT
>13|.|.|TRBV20-1|TRBJ1-2
CSARDGANYGYTF
TGCAGTGCTAGGGACGGAGCTAACTATGGCTACACCTTC
>13|.|.|TRBV29-1|TRBJ2-7
CSVGTYNLYEQYF
TGCAGCGTTGGCACTTACAACCTCTACGAGCAGTACTTC
>13|TRBD2|many|TRBV20-1|TRBJ2-3
CSASLAGVPTQYF
TGCAGTGCTAGTCTAGCGGGAGTTCCTACGCAGTATTTT
>16|.|.|TRBV6-5|TRBJ2-1
CASSYKGPAPGNEQFF
TGTGCCAGCAGTTACAAGGGTCCCGCTCCCGGCAATGAGCAGTTCTTC
>13|.|.|TRBV28|TRBJ2-7
CASSPSTGSEQYF
TGTGCCAGCAGTCCTTCCACAGGGAGCGAGCAGTACTTC
>14|.|few|TRBV18|TRBJ1-1
CASSPTYPNTEAFF
TGTGCCAGCTCACCAACTTACCCTAACACTGAAGCTTTCTTT
>13|.|many|TRBV20-1|TRBJ2-7
CSASKGNSYEQYF
TGCAGTGCCTCCAAGGGGAACTCCTACGAGCAGTACTTC
>15|TRBD2|.|TRBV12-3/TRBV12-4|TRBJ2-7
CASSWTSGRWYEQYF
TGTGCCAGCAGTTGGACTAGCGGGAGGTGGTACGAGCAGTACTTC
>14|.|few|TRBV20-1|TRBJ1-5
CSARTPGANQPQHF
TGCAGTGCTAGGACGCCGGGGGCCAATCAGCCCCAGCATTTT
>14|.|many|TRBV7-9|TRBJ2-5
CASSLVLTLGTQYF
TGTGCCAGCAGCTTAGTACTCACCCTCGGCACCCAGTACTTC
>16|.|few|TRBV25-1|TRBJ1-2
CASSEGGGTDNYGYTF
TGTGCCAGCAGTGAGGGGGGAGGCACGGACAACTATGGCTACACCTTC
>14|.|many|TRBV27|TRBJ2-5
CASRTTNRAETQYF
TGTGCCAGCAGGACCACGAACAGGGCGGAGACCCAGTACTTC
>15|.|many|TRBV2|TRBJ2-3
CASSGLAAEGDTQYF
TGTGCCAGCAGTGGTTTAGCAGCAGAGGGAGATACGCAGTATTTT
>13|.|many|TRBV20-1|TRBJ1-3
CSARLGNGNTIYF
TGCAGTGCTAGACTGGGGAATGGAAACACCATATATTTT
>14|TRBD2|many|TRBV11-2|TRBJ2-1
CASSWGLADNEQFF
TGTGCCAGCAGCTGGGGACTAGCGGACAATGAGCAGTTCTTC
>18|TRBD2|.|TRBV5-1|TRBJ2-6
CASSLAASGSSGANVLTF
TGCGCCAGCAGCTTGGCGGCTAGCGGGAGCTCTGGGGCCAACGTCCTGACTTTC
>13|.|many|TRBV6-1|TRBJ1-2
CASISGGNYGYTF
TGTGCCAGCATCTCGGGGGGTAACTATGGCTACACCTTC
>14|.|.|TRBV9|TRBJ1-3
CASSDPSSGNTIYF
TGTGCCAGCAGCGATCCTAGCTCTGGAAACACCATATATTTT
>14|.|many|TRBV3-1|TRBJ1-4
CASRRGLANEKLFF
TGTGCCAGCAGAAGAGGGTTAGCTAATGAAAAACTGTTTTTT
>15|.|few|TRBV7-2|TRBJ1-5
CASSRGGVSNQPQHF
TGTGCCAGCAGCCGCGGGGGAGTGAGCAATCAGCCCCAGCATTTT
>13|.|.|TRBV12-3/TRBV12-4|TRBJ1-1
CASSRGWDTEAFF
TGTGCCAGCAGTAGAGGTTGGGACACTGAAGCTTTCTTT
>15|.|many|TRBV7-9|TRBJ2-2
CASSLVRGGTGELFF
TGTGCCAGCAGCTTAGTACGGGGAGGAACCGGGGAGCTGTTTTTT
>15|.|many|TRBV3-1|TRBJ1-5
CASSQAGASNQPQHF
TGTGCCAGCAGCCAAGCCGGGGCAAGCAATCAGCCCCAGCATTTT
>14|.|.|TRBV4-1|TRBJ1-4
CASSQRTANEKLFF
TGCGCCAGCAGCCAGCGGACAGCCAATGAAAAACTGTTTTTT
>16|TRBD2|.|TRBV28|TRBJ2-7
CGSNSLSGTGSDEQYF
TGTGGCAGCAACTCCCTTAGCGGGACCGGATCCGACGAGCAGTACTTC
>14|TRBD2|many|TRBV6-2/TRBV6-3|TRBJ2-5
CASIGTSGRKTQYF
TGTGCCAGCATCGGCACTAGCGGGAGGAAGACCCAGTACTTC
>11|.|.|TRBV3-1|TRBJ2-6
CASSQYPSLTF
TGTGCCAGCAGCCAATATCCTAGTCTGACCTTC
>14|.|many|TRBV6-2/TRBV6-3|TRBJ1-5
CASRPTGFEQPQHF
TGTGCCAGCAGGCCAACAGGGTTCGAACAGCCCCAGCATTTT
>18|TRBD2|.|TRBV12-3/TRBV12-4|TRBJ2-7
CASSPRAGGPGSTYEQYF
TGTGCCAGCTCACCACGAGCGGGAGGGCCCGGGTCTACCTACGAGCAGTACTTC
>15|.|many|TRBV12-3/TRBV12-4|TRBJ2-4
CASSQGGGARNIQYF
TGTGCCAGCAGTCAAGGTGGGGGGGCTCGCAACATTCAGTACTTC
>14|.|many|TRBV12-3/TRBV12-4|TRBJ1-4
CASRLEISNEKLFF
TGTGCCAGCAGACTTGAGATTAGCAATGAAAAACTGTTTTTT
>13|.|many|TRBV13|TRBJ1-3
CASSPNPGNTIYF
TGTGCCAGCAGCCCCAACCCTGGAAACACCATATATTTT
>11|.|many|TRBV19|TRBJ1-5
CASTGRGPQHF
TGTGCCAGTACTGGCCGCGGGCCCCAGCATTTT
>12|.|.|TRBV6-1|TRBJ2-3
CASSTGGQRTYF
TGTGCCAGCAGTACCGGGGGACAGCGGACGTATTTT
>15|TRBD1|many|TRBV7-9|TRBJ2-2
CASSPRQGAPGELFF
TGTGCCAGCAGCCCACGACAGGGGGCGCCCGGGGAGCTGTTTTTT
>13|TRBD1|few|TRBV29-1|TRBJ1-1
CSALGQGTPEAFF
TGCAGCGCCCTCGGACAGGGAACTCCTGAAGCTTTCTTT
>13|.|many|TRBV6-2/TRBV6-3|TRBJ1-1
CATRDTLNTEAFF
TGTGCCACACGGGACACCCTGAACACTGAAGCTTTCTTT
>15|TRBD1|many|TRBV3-1|TRBJ2-3
CASSRGQGSTDTQYF
TGTGCCAGCAGCCGTGGACAGGGAAGCACAGATACGCAGTATTTT
>11|.|many|TRBV20-1|TRBJ1-6
CSAHRISPLHF
TGCAGTGCTCACAGGATTTCACCCCTCCACTTT
>15|.|.|TRBV5-4|TRBJ2-7
CVTQKDALSSYEQYF
TGTGTCACGCAAAAGGATGCTTTGAGCTCCTACGAGCAGTACTTC
>14|.|few|TRBV2|TRBJ2-7
CASSELGNDYEQYF
TGTGCCAGCAGTGAACTGGGGAATGACTACGAGCAGTACTTC
>14|.|few|TRBV20-1|TRBJ2-7
CSALVTRRSYEQYF
TGCAGTGCCTTAGTTACCCGAAGGTCCTACGAGCAGTACTTC
>14|.|few|TRBV12-3/TRBV12-4|TRBJ1-1
CASTWATLNTEAFF
TGTGCCAGCACGTGGGCCACTCTGAACACTGAAGCTTTCTTT
>13|TRBD1|.|TRBV20-1|TRBJ2-5
CSATTGGEETQYF
TGCAGTGCTACTACAGGGGGCGAAGAGACCCAGTACTTC